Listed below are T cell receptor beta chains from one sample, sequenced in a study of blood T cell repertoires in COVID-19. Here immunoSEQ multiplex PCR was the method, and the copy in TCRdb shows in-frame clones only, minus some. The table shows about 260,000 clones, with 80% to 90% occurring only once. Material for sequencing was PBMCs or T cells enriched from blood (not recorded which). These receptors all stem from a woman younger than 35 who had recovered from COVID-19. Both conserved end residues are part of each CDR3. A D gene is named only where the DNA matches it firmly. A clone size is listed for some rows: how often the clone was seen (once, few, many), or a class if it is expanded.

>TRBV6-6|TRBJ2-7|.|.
TGTGCCAGCAGTTACTCGAATTCACTCTACGAGCAGTACTTC
CASSYSNSLYEQYF
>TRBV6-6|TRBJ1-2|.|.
TGTGCCAGCAGTTACTCCATGCGTACTAACTATGGCTACACCTTC
CASSYSMRTNYGYTF
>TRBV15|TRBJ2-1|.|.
TGTGCCACCAGCAGAGTAAGTCTGCGGGACAGCCACAATGAGCAGTTCTTC
CATSRVSLRDSHNEQFF
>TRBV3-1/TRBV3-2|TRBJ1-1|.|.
TGTGCCAGCAGCCAACACCCTCGGGGGGCCCAGGCTTTCTTT
CASSQHPRGAQAFF
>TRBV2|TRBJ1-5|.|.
TGTGCCAGCAGTAAGGACAGTAGGAGCAATCAGCCCCAGCATTTT
CASSKDSRSNQPQHF
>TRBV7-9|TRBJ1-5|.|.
TGTGCCAGCAGCTTTGGCGGGGCGAATCAGCCCCAGCATTTT
CASSFGGANQPQHF
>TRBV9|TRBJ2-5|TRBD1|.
TGTGCCAGCAGCGTAGTGGGGACAGGGGTGGAGACCCAGTACTTC
CASSVVGTGVETQYF
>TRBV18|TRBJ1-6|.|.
TGTGCCAGCTCACCCAGGACAGCAAATTCACCCCTCCACTTT
CASSPRTANSPLHF
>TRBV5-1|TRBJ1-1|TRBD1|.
TGCGCCAGCAGCTTGCAGGGGACAGGGGACACTGAAGCTTTCTTT
CASSLQGTGDTEAFF
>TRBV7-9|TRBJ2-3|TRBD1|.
TGTGCCAGTAAGAGGGGGCCGACAGATACGCAGTATTTT
CASKRGPTDTQYF
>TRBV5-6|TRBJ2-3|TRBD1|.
TGTGCCAGCTATATGACAGGGGGCTCAGATACGCAGTATTTT
CASYMTGGSDTQYF
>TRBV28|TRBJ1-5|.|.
TGTGCCAGCAGGACAGAGGATCCCCAGCATTTT
CASRTEDPQHF
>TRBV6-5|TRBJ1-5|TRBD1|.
TGTGCCAGCAGCCGTGGACAGGTAAATCAGCCCCAGCATTTT
CASSRGQVNQPQHF
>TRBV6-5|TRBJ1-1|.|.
TGTGCCAGCAGTTGGAGGGGGGGGACTGAAGCTTTCTTT
CASSWRGGTEAFF
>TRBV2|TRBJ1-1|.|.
TGTGCCAGCAGTGAATTTTTCCCTGCTGAAGCTTTCTTT
CASSEFFPAEAFF
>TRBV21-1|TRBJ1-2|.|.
TGTGCCAGCACTCAGACAGGAACCAACTATGGCTACACCTTC
CASTQTGTNYGYTF
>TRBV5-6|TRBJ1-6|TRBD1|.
TGTGCCAGCAGCTTTCCCCGGGACAGTCCTAATTCACCCCTCCACTTT
CASSFPRDSPNSPLHF
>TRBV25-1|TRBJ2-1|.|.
TGTGCCAGCAGTAGGTGGGGGGGCGCCTACAATGAGCAGTTCTTC
CASSRWGGAYNEQFF
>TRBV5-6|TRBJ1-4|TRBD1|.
TGTGCCAGCAGCCTTTTACAGGGGATCGGGGAAAAACTGTTTTTT
CASSLLQGIGEKLFF
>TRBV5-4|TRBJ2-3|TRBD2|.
TGTGCCAGCAGTTCCGGGGGGGTGCGCACAGATACGCAGTATTTT
CASSSGGVRTDTQYF
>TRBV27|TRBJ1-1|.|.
TGTGCCAGCAGTTTATCGGGACAAACTGAAGCTTTCTTT
CASSLSGQTEAFF
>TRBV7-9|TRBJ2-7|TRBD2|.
TGTGCCAGCACCTTAGCGGGGGGGCCCAACGAGCAGTACTTC
CASTLAGGPNEQYF
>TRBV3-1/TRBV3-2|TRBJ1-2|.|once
TGTGCCAGCAGCTTTGAACAGGGACCCCTCATGCGCTACACCTTC
CASSFEQGPLMRYTF
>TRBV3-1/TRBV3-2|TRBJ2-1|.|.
TGTGCCAGCAGCCTCCCGGGTATCTCCTACAATGAGCAGTTCTTC
CASSLPGISYNEQFF
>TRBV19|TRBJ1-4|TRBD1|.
TGTGCCAGTAGTTCCTCTACAGGGGCTTGGGGAGAAAAACTGTTTTTT
CASSSSTGAWGEKLFF
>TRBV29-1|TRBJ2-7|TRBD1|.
TGCAGCGTGAGGGGGACAGGGGGCTTCTACGAGCAGTACTTC
CSVRGTGGFYEQYF
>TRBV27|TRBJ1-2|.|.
TGTGCCAGCAGTTCATATAGACAGGACCTTAACTATGGCTACACCTTC
CASSSYRQDLNYGYTF
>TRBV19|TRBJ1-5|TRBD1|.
TGTGCCAGTAGTTCGACAGGGAACCAGCCCCAGCATTTT
CASSSTGNQPQHF
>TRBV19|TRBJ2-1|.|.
TGTGCCAGTGGAGCAAGACAGGTTCTTGGTTCGAATGAGCAGTTCTTC
CASGARQVLGSNEQFF
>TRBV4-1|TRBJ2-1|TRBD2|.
TGCGCCAGCAGCCAATCCCCAGCGGGGGCCGACAATGAGCAGTTCTTC
CASSQSPAGADNEQFF
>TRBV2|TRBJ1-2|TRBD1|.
TGTGCCAGCAGCCGAGGACAGGGAGGGGACTATGGCTACACCTTC
CASSRGQGGDYGYTF
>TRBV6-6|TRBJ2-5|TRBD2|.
TGTGCCAGCAAAGGACTAGCGGGACTCCAAGAGACCCAGTACTTC
CASKGLAGLQETQYF
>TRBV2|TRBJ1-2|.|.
TGTGCCAGCACTTTGTTTGGGCAGAACTATGGCTACACCTTC
CASTLFGQNYGYTF
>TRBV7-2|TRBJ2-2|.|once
TGTGCCAGCAGCCCTCAGGGGCGAACGAACACCGGGGAGCTGTTTTTT
CASSPQGRTNTGELFF
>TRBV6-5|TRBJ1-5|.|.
TGTGCCAGCAGTTACAGGGGAGGTCAGCCCCAGCATTTT
CASSYRGGQPQHF
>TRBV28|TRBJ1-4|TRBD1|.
TGTGCCAGCAGTTTAGGGACAGGCGGTTTTCTTTTT
CASSLGTGGFLF
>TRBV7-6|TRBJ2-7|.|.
TGTGCCAGCAGCCTAAGTACAGGGACCCACGAGCAGTACTTC
CASSLSTGTHEQYF
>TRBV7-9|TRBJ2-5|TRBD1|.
TGTGCCAGCAGCTTATTCGGGACAGGGAGGAGGGGAGAGACCCAGTACTTC
CASSLFGTGRRGETQYF
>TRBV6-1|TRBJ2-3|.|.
TGTGCCAGCACCAGGGGGGAGGCAGATACGCAGTATTTT
CASTRGEADTQYF
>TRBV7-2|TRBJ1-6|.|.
TGTGCCAGCAGCTATACCAGCGGTAATTCACCCCTCCACTTT
CASSYTSGNSPLHF
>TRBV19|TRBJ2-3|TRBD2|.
TGTGCCAGTAGTGCGGGGGCAGATACGCAGTATTTT
CASSAGADTQYF
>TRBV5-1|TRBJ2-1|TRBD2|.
TGCGCCAGCAGTTCCAGGACTAGCGGGGGGCCCACCAGCTCCTACAATGAGCAGTTCTTC
CASSSRTSGGPTSSYNEQFF
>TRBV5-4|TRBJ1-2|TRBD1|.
TGTGCCAGCACCCTCGGGACAGCTAACTATGGCTACACCTTC
CASTLGTANYGYTF
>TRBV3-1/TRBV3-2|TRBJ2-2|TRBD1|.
TGTGCCAGCAGCCAACGAAGACAGGGGTGGGAAGTTAGCACCGGGGAGCTGTTTTTT
CASSQRRQGWEVSTGELFF
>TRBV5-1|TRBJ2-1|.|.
TGCGCCAGCAGCCCGGAGGGCGGGTACAATGAGCAGTTCTTC
CASSPEGGYNEQFF
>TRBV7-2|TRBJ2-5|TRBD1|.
TGTGCCAGCAGCCTGGACAGGGGCCAAGAGACCCAGTACTTC
CASSLDRGQETQYF
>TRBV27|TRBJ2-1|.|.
TGTGCCAGCACGAGGGGGATCGAGAATGAGCAGTTCTTC
CASTRGIENEQFF
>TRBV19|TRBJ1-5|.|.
TGTGCCAGTAGGAGCACAGGGTTCAATCAGCCCCAGCATTTT
CASRSTGFNQPQHF
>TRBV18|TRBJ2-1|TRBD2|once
TGTGCCAGCTCACGACTAGCGGGGGGTTACAATGAGCAGTTCTTC
CASSRLAGGYNEQFF
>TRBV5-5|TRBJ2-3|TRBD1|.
TGTGCCAGCAGCCCCTTGGGGACAGGGGCCACAGATACGCAGTATTTT
CASSPLGTGATDTQYF
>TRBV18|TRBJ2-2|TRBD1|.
TGTGCCAGCTCACCCTCATTGGGACAGGGGAACACCGGGGAGCTGTTTTTT
CASSPSLGQGNTGELFF
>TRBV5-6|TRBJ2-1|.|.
TGTGCCAGCAGCTTAGGAGTGCACAATGAGCAGTTCTTC
CASSLGVHNEQFF